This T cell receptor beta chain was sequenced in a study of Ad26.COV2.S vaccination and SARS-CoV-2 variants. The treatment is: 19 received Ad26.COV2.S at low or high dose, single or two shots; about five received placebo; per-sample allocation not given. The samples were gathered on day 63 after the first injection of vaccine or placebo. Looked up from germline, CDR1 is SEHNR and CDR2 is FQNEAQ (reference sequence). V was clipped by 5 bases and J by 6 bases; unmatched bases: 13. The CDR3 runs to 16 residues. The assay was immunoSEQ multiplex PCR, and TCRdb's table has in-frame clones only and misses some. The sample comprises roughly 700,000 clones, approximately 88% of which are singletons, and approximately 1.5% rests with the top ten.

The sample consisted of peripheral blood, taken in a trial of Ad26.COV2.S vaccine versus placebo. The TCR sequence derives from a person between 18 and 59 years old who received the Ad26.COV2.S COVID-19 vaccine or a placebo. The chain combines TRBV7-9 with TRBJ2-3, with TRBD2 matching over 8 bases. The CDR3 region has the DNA TGTGCCAGCAGCCCGGGACTAGGAACCCTCGTGGATACGCAGTATTTT. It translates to CASSPGLGTLVDTQYF. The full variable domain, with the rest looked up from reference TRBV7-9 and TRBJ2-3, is DTGVSQNPRHKITKRGQNVTFRCDPISEHNRLYWYRQTLGQGPEFLTYFQNEAQLEKSRLLSDRFSAERPKGSFSTLEIQRTEQGDSAMYLCASSPGLGTLVDTQYFGPGTRLTVL.